This T cell receptor beta chain was captured in a study of blood T cell repertoires in COVID-19. Study information: The United States, Italy and Spain provided the acute and convalescent COVID-19 samples. T cells, B-cell-depleted T cells, or PBMCs provided the cDNA or gDNA that served as material.

As processed by the authors: Estimation of nucleated cell counts was performed using reference gene primer amplification. The assay was immunoSEQ multiplex PCR, and TCRdb's table has in-frame clones only and misses some. V and J calls and clone size are those listed in that table; D and trimming were worked out from the DNA. This sample has approximately 190,000 clones, with approximately 84% found just once. This CDR3 has 14 amino acids. Trimming took 2 bases from V and 5 from J; bases not matched to a gene: 3. The germline V gene encodes CDR1 MNHEY and CDR2 SMNVEV (reference sequence). The sequencing sample was made of peripheral blood. The chain has TRBV27 and TRBJ2-7; 10 bases agree with TRBD2. The sequence was collected from a woman in her 70s with active or convalescent COVID-19. CDR3 nucleotides: TGTGCCAGCAGTTTAGGGACTAGCGTCGACGAGCAGTACTTC. Its protein is CASSLGTSVDEQYF.